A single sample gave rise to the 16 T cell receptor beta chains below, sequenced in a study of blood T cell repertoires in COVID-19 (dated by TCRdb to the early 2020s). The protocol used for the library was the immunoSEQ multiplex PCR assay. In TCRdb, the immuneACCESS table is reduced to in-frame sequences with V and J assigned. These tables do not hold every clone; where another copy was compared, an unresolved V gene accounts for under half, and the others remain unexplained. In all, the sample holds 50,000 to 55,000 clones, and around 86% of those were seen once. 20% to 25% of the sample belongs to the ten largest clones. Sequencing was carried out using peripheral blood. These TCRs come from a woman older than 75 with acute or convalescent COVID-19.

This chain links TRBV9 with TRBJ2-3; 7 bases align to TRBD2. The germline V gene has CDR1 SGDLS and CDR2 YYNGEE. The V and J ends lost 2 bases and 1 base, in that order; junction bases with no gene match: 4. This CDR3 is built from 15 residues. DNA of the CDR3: TGTGCCAGCAGCGTCAGCGGGATCCGCACAGATACGCAGTATTTT. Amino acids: CASSVSGIRTDTQYF. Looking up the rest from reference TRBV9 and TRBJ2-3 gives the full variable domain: DSGVTQTPKHLITATGQRVTLRCSPRSGDLSVYWYQQSLDQGLQFLIQYYNGEERAKGNILERFSAQQFPDLHSELNLSSLELGDSALYFCASSVSGIRTDTQYFGPGTRLTVL.

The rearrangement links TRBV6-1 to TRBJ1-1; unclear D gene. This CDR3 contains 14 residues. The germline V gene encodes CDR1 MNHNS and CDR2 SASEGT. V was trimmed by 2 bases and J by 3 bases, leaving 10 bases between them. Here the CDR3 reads CASSETLADTEAFF. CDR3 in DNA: TGTGCCAGCAGTGAAACCCTTGCGGACACTGAAGCTTTCTTT.

The CDR3 DNA reads as TGTGCCTGGAGTGTACAGGGGGTCTCTGGCTACACCTTC. Amino acid sequence: CAWSVQGVSGYTF. V usage is TRBV30 and J usage is TRBJ1-2, with 8 bases matching TRBD1. This CDR3 contains 13 residues. Germline assignment: CDR1 GTSNPN and CDR2 SVGIG (reference sequence). V shed 0 bases and J 7 bases; nucleotides not matched to a gene: 4. Full variable domain (remainder filled in from reference TRBV30 and TRBJ1-2): SQTIHQWPATLVQPVGSPLSLECTVEGTSNPNLYWYRQAAGRGLQLLFYSVGIGQISSEVPQNLSASRPQDRQFILSSKKLLLSDSGFYLCAWSVQGVSGYTFGSGTRLTVV.

The CDR3 DNA is TGTGCCTGGAGTGTACAAGGGGGGGGAACTGGCTACACCTTC. It encodes CAWSVQGGGTGYTF. The chain couples TRBV30 to TRBJ1-2, with D perhaps TRBD1 (6 bases). V was clipped by 0 bases and J by 7 bases, with 15 bases between them. Germline CDR1 and CDR2: GTSNPN and SVGIG (reference sequence). This CDR3 is built from 14 residues. Together with reference TRBV30 and TRBJ1-2, the CDR3 gives the full variable domain: SQTIHQWPATLVQPVGSPLSLECTVEGTSNPNLYWYRQAAGRGLQLLFYSVGIGQISSEVPQNLSASRPQDRQFILSSKKLLLSDSGFYLCAWSVQGGGTGYTFGSGTRLTVV.

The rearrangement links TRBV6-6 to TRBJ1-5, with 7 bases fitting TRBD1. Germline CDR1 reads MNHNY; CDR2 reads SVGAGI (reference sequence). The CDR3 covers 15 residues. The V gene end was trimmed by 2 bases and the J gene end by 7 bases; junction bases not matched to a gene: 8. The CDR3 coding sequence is TGTGCCAGCAGTTACCCGACAGGGTGGAACCAGCCCCAGCATTTT. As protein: CASSYPTGWNQPQHF.

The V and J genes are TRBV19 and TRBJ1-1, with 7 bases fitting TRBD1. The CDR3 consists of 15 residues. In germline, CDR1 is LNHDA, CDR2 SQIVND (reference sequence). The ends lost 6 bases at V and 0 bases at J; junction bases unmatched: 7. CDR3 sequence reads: CASSTQGQLNTEAFF. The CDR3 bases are TGTGCCAGTAGCACGCAGGGACAGCTGAACACTGAAGCTTTCTTT. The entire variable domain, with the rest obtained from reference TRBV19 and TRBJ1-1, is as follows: DGGITQSPKYLFRKEGQNVTLSCEQNLNHDAMYWYRQDPGQGLRLIYYSQIVNDFQKGDIAEGYSVSREKKESFPLTVTSAQKNPTAFYLCASSTQGQLNTEAFFGQGTRLTVV.

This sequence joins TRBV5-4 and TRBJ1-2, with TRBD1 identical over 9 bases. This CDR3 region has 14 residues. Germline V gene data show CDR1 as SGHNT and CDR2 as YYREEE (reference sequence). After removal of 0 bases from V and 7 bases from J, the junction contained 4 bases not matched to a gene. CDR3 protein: CASSLGDRDSGYTF. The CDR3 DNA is TGTGCCAGCAGCTTGGGGGACAGGGACTCTGGCTACACCTTC.

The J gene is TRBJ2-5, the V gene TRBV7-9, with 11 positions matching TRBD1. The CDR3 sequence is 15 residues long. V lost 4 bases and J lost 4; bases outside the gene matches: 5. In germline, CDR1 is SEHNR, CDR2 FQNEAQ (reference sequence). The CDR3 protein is CASSSGQGGRETQYF. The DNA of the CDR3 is TGTGCCAGCAGCTCGGGACAGGGGGGCCGAGAGACCCAGTACTTC.

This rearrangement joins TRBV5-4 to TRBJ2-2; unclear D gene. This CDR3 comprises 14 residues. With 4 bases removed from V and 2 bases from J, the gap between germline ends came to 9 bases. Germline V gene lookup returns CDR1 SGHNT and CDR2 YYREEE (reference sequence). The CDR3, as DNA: TGTGCCAGCAGCATAGACTCAAACACCGGGGAGCTGTTTTTT. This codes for CASSIDSNTGELFF.

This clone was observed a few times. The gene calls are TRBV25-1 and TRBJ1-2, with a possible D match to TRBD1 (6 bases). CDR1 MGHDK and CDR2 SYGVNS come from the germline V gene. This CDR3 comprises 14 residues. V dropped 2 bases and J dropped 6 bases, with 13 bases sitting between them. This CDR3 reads CASSEGTGLDGYTF. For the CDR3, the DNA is TGTGCCAGCAGTGAAGGAACAGGGTTGGATGGCTACACCTTC.

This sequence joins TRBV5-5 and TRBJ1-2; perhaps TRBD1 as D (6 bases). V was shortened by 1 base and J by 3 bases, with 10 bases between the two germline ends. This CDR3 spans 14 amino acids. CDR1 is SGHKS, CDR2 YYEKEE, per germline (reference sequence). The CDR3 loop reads CASSLSGEYYGYTF. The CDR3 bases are TGTGCCAGCAGCTTGTCAGGGGAATACTATGGCTACACCTTC. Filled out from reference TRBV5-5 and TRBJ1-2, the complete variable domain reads DAGVTQSPTHLIKTRGQQVTLRCSPISGHKSVSWYQQVLGQGPQFIFQYYEKEERGRGNFPDRFSARQFPNYSSELNVNALLLGDSALYLCASSLSGEYYGYTFGSGTRLTVV.

The DNA for the CDR3 is TGTGCCAGCAGCGTCGACGAGGGAACAGGGAGTGTCTACGAGCAGTACTTC. This gives the protein CASSVDEGTGSVYEQYF. The chain has TRBV9 and TRBJ2-7; D might be TRBD1 (6 bases). The CDR3 extends over 17 amino acids. V was clipped by 2 bases and J by 3 bases, with 21 bases between them. Germline CDR1 SGDLS, CDR2 YYNGEE. Variable domain in full (rest from reference TRBV9 and TRBJ2-7): DSGVTQTPKHLITATGQRVTLRCSPRSGDLSVYWYQQSLDQGLQFLIQYYNGEERAKGNILERFSAQQFPDLHSELNLSSLELGDSALYFCASSVDEGTGSVYEQYFGPGTRLTVT.

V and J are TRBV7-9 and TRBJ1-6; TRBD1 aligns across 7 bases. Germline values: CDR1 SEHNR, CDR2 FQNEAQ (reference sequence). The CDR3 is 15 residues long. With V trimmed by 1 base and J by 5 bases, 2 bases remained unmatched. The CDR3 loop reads CASSLGGQNNSPLHF. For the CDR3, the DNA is TGTGCCAGCAGCTTAGGGGGACAGAATAATTCACCCCTCCACTTT.

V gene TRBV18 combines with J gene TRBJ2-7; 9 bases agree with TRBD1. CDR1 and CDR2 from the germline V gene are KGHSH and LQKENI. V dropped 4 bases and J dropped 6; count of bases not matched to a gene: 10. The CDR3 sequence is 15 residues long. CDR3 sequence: CASSQTPTGGVEQYF. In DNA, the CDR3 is TGTGCCAGCTCACAAACTCCGACAGGGGGGGTCGAGCAGTACTTC.

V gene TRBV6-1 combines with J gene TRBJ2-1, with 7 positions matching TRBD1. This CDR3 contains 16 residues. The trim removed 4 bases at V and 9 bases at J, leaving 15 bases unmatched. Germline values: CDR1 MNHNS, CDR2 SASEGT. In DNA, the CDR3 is TGTGCCAGCAGTGGGCCGACAGGGTCCCTAATCTCTGAGCAGTTCTTC. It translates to CASSGPTGSLISEQFF.

The CDR3 region is CASSLGSGGSTGELFF. CDR3 DNA: TGCGCCAGCAGCTTGGGTAGCGGGGGGAGCACCGGGGAGCTGTTTTTT. The J gene is TRBJ2-2, the V gene TRBV5-1; 10 nucleotides agree with TRBD2. Germline CDR1 is SGHRS and CDR2 is YFSETQ. Trimming cost V 0 bases and J 4 bases; bases outside gene matches: 3. The CDR3 has 16 amino acids.